This T cell receptor (beta chain) is drawn from a study of Tregs in tolerant kidney transplant recipients. Whole-study results and caveats: Donor-specific Treg expansion exceeded global Treg expansion in tolerant patients, suggesting antigen drive. No direct test of biological reproducibility was done here. The most relevant donor-specific Treg TCRbeta repertoire apparently came from expansion with activated donor B cells.

Sequencing used immunoSEQ multiplex PCR; TCRdb keeps in-frame clones, though not all of them. Of over 50,000 clones listed, approximately 85% are singletons. V lost 1 base and J lost 4; bases outside the gene matches: 14. CDR3 length: 18 residues. Germline-derived CDR1 and CDR2 are SGHVS and FQNEAQ. A word on this clone: Its specificity is not known.

Before regulatory T cell sorting, thawed PBMCs rested overnight at 37°C in around 200 IU/ml IL-2. The clonotype comes from a human donor who received a combined kidney and bone marrow transplant. The input for sequencing was Tregs from blood, taken before the transplant. The chain has TRBV7-8 and TRBJ2-7; TRBD1 matches at 9 bases. The CDR3 sequence is CASSLGWGHRGHGYEQYF. CDR3 in DNA: TGTGCCAGCAGCTTAGGGTGGGGGCACAGGGGGCATGGGTACGAGCAGTACTTC.